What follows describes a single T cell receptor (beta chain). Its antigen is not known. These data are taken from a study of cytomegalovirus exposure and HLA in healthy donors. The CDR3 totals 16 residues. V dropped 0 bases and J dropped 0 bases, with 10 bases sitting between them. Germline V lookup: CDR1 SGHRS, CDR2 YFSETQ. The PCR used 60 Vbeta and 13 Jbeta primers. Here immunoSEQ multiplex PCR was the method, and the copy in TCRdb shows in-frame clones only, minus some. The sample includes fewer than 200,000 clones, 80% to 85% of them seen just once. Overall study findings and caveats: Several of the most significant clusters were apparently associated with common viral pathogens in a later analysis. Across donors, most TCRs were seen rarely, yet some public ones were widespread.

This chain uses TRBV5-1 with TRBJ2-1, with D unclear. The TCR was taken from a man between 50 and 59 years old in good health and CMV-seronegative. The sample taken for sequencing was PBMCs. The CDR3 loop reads CASSLVLTSSYNEQFF. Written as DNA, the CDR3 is TGCGCCAGCAGCTTGGTGCTAACGAGCTCCTACAATGAGCAGTTCTTC.